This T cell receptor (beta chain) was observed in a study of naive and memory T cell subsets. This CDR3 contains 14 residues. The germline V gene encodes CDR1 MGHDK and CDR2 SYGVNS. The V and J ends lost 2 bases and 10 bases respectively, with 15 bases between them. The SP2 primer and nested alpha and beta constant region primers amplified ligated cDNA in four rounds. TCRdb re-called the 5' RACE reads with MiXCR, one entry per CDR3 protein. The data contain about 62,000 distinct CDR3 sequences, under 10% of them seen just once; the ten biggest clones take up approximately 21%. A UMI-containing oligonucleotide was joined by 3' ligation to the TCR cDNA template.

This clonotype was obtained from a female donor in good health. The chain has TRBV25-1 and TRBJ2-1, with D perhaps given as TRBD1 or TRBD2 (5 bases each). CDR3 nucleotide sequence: TGTGCCAGCAGTGAACCGTGGGGGAGTGGGGAGCAGTTCTTC. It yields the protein CASSEPWGSGEQFF.